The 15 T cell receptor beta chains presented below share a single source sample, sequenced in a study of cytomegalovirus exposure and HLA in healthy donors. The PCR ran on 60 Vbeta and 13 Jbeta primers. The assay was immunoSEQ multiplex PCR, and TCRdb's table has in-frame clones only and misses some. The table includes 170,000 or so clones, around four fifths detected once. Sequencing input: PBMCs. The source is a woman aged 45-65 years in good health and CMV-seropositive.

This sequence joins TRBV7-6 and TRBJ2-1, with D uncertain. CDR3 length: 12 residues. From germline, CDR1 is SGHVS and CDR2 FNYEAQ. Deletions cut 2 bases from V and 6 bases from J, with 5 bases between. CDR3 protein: CASSLIGNEQFF. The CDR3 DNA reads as TGTGCCAGCAGCTTAATCGGCAATGAGCAGTTCTTC.

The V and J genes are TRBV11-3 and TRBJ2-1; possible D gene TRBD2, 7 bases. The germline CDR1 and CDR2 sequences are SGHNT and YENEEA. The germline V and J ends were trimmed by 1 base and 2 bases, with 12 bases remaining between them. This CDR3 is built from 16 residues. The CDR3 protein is CASSLVGGGAYNEQFF. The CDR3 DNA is TGTGCCAGCAGCTTAGTGGGGGGGGGCGCCTACAATGAGCAGTTCTTC.

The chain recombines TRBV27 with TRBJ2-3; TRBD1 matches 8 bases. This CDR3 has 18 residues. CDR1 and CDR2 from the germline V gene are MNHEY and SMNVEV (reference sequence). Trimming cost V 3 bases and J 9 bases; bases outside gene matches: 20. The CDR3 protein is CASSFFFIGTGDSGTQYF. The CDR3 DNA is TGTGCCAGCAGTTTCTTCTTTATTGGGACAGGCGATTCGGGCACGCAGTATTTT.

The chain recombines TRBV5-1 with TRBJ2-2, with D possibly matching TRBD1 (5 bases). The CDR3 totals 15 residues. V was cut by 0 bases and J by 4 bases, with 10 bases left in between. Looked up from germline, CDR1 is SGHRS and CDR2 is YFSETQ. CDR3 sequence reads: CASSLDRRITGELFF. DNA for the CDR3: TGCGCCAGCAGCTTGGACAGGAGAATCACCGGGGAGCTGTTTTTT.

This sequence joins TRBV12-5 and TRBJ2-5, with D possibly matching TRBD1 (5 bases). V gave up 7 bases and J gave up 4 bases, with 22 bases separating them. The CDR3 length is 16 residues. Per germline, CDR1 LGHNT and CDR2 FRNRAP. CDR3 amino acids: CASVFSQGEVRETQYF. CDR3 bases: TGTGCTAGTGTTTTCTCCCAGGGTGAGGTGAGAGAGACCCAGTACTTC. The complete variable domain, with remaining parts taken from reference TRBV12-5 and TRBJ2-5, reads DARVTQTPRHKVTEMGQEVTMRCQPILGHNTVFWYRQTMMQGLELLAYFRNRAPLDDSGMPKDRFSAEMPDATLATLKIQPSEPRDSAVYFCASVFSQGEVRETQYFGPGTRLLVL.

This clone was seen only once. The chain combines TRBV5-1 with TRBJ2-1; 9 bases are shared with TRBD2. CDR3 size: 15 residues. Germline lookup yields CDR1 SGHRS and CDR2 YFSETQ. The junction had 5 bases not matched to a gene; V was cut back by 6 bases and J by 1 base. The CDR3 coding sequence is TGCGCCAGCAACCCCCTAGCGGGGTCCTACAATGAGCAGTTCTTC. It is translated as CASNPLAGSYNEQFF.

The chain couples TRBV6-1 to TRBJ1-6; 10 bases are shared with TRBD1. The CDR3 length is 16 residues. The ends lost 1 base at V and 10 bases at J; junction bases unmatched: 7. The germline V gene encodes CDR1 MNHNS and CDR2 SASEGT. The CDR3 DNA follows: TGTGCCAGCAGTGAAGGGTGGACAGGGGGAGCATCACCCCTCCACTTT. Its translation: CASSEGWTGGASPLHF.

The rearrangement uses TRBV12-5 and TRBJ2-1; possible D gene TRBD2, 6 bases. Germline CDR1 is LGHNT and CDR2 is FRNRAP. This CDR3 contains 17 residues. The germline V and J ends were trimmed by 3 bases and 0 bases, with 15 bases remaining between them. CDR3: CASGLEEGFSSYNEQFF. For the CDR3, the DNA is TGTGCTAGTGGTTTAGAGGAGGGTTTTAGCTCCTACAATGAGCAGTTCTTC.

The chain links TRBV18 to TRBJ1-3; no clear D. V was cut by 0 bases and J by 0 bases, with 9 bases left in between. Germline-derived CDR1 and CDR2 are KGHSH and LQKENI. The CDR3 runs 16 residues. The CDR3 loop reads CASSPPSGGSGNTIYF. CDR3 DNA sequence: TGTGCCAGCTCACCACCTTCAGGTGGCTCTGGAAACACCATATATTTT.

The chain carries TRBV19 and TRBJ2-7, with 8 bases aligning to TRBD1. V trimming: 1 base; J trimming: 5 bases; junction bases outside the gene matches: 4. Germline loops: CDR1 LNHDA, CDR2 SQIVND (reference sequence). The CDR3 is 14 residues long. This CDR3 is CASSIGQGLHEQYF. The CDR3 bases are TGTGCCAGTAGTATAGGACAGGGGCTACACGAGCAGTACTTC.

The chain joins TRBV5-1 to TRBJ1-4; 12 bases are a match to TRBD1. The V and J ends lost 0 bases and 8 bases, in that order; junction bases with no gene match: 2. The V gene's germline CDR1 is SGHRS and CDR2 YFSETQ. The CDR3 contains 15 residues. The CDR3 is CASSLGDRGHEKLFF. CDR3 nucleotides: TGCGCCAGCAGCTTGGGGGACAGGGGGCACGAAAAACTGTTTTTT.

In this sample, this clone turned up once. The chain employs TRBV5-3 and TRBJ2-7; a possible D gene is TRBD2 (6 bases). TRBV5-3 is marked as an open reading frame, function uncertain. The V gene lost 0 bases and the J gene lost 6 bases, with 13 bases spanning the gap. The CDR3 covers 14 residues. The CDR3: CARSLAETRGEQYF. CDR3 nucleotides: TGTGCCAGAAGCTTGGCCGAGACTAGAGGCGAGCAGTACTTC.

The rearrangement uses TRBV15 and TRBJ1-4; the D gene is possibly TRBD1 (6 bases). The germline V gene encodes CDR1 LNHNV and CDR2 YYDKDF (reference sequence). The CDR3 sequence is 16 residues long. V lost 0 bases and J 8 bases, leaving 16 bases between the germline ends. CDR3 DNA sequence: TGTGCCACCAGCAGAGAGATAAGCAGGGGATGGGAAAAACTGTTTTTT. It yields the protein CATSREISRGWEKLFF.

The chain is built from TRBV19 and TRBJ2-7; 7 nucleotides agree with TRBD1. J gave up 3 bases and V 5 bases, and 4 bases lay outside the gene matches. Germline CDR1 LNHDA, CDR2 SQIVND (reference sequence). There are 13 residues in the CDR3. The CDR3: CASSPGQIYEQYF. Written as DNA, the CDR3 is TGTGCCAGTAGTCCGGGACAGATCTACGAGCAGTACTTC. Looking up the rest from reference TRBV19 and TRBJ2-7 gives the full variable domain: DGGITQSPKYLFRKEGQNVTLSCEQNLNHDAMYWYRQDPGQGLRLIYYSQIVNDFQKGDIAEGYSVSREKKESFPLTVTSAQKNPTAFYLCASSPGQIYEQYFGPGTRLTVT.

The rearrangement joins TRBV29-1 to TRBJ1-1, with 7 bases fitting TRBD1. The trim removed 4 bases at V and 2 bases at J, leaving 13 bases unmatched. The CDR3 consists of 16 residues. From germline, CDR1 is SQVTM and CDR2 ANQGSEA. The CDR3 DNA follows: TGCAGCGTTGTGGGGTACCTCGGACAGGCAAACACTGAAGCTTTCTTT. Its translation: CSVVGYLGQANTEAFF. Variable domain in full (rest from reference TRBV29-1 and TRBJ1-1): SAVISQKPSRDICQRGTSLTIQCQVDSQVTMMFWYRQQPGQSLTLIATANQGSEATYESGFVIDKFPISRPNLTFSTLTVSNMSPEDSSIYLCSVVGYLGQANTEAFFGQGTRLTVV.